The source of this T cell receptor beta chain is a study of cytomegalovirus exposure and HLA in healthy donors. Study as a whole: Early released data comprised around 80 million unique TCRs from HLA-typed donors. Within the Caucasian-associated ancestry cluster were 65% to 85% of the 398 genotyped donors.

The PCR ran on 60 Vbeta and 13 Jbeta primers. The data were produced by immunoSEQ multiplex PCR, yet TCRdb's version contains in-frame clones alone and is incomplete. This table holds about 170,000 clones, 75% found once. Study-wide points: Cytomegalovirus-associated status was assigned to about 160 TCR beta chains. Some highly shared sequence variants likely arose as a pipeline artifact.

CDR1 SGHTA and CDR2 FQGNSA come from the germline V gene. Trimming pared 5 bases from V and 5 bases from J, leaving 7 bases between. There are 13 residues in the CDR3. This clone appeared a single time. Antigen: not known. The gene calls are TRBV7-2 and TRBJ2-6; D not certain. The specimen sequenced was PBMCs. This sequence was found in a woman in her forties or fifties in good health and CMV-seropositive. CDR3 in amino acids: CASSLFRANVLTF. DNA of the CDR3: TGTGCCAGCAGCCTTTTTCGGGCCAACGTCCTGACTTTC. The full variable domain, in which reference TRBV7-2 and TRBJ2-6 provide the parts outside the CDR3, is GAGVSQSPSNKVTEKGKDVELRCDPISGHTALYWYRQSLGQGLEFLIYFQGNSAPDKSGLPSDRFSAERTGGSVSTLTIQRTQQEDSAVYLCASSLFRANVLTFGAGSRLTVL.